This T cell receptor (beta chain) was captured in a study of response to subunit inactivated influenza vaccine. Study results and limitations: With each seasonal influenza vaccination, the authors suggested, few new T cells are recruited.

One entry per CDR3 protein results from TCRdb running MiXCR on the RT-PCR reads. The sample includes some 640,000 distinct CDR3 sequences, around 14% of them seen just once. Remarks on this clonotype: The antigen remains unidentified.

The CDR3 runs to 15 residues. V was clipped by 5 bases and J by 2 bases, with 15 bases between them. Germline V gene sequence: CDR1 MDHEN, CDR2 SYDVKM. The sequence derives from a man aged 50 to 59 who received an inactivated influenza vaccine. Sample: PBMCs from blood, taken around 14 days before vaccination. The chain couples TRBV28 to TRBJ2-5, with a tentative D call TRBD1 (6 bases). The CDR3 bases are TGTGCCAGCAGTGCTCGCACAGGGTTACAAGAGACCCAGTACTTC. Protein sequence: CASSARTGLQETQYF.